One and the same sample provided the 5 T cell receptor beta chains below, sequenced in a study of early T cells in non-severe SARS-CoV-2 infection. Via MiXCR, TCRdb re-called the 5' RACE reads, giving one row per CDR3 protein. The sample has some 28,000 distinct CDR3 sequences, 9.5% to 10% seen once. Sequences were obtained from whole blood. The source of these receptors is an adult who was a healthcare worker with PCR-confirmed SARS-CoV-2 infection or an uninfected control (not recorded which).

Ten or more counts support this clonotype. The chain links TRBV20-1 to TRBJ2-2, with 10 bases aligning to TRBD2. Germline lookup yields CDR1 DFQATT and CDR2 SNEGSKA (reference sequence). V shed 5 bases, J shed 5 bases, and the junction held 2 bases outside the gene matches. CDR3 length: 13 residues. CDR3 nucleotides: TGCAGTGCTTCTAGCGGGGGAACCGGGGAGCTGTTTTTT. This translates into CSASSGGTGELFF.

This CDR3 reads CASSEWGGPYEQYF. The CDR3 DNA is TGTGCCAGCAGCGAGTGGGGGGGTCCCTACGAGCAGTACTTC. This chain links TRBV9 with TRBJ2-7, with TRBD2 matching 7 bases. J lost 2 bases, V lost 3 bases, and 5 bases had no gene match. Germline V gene sequence: CDR1 SGDLS, CDR2 YYNGEE. This CDR3 has 14 residues.

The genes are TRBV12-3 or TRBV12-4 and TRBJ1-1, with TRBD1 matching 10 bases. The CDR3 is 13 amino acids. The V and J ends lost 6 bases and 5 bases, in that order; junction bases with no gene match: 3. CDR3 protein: CASSDRGRTEAFF. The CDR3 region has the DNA TGTGCCAGCAGCGACAGGGGGCGAACTGAAGCTTTCTTT.

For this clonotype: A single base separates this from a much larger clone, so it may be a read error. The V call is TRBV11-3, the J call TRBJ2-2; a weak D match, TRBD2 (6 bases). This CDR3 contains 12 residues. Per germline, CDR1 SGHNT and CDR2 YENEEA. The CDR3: CASSSNTGGLFF. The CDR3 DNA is TGTGCCAGCAGCTCAAACACCGGGGGGCTGTTTTTT.

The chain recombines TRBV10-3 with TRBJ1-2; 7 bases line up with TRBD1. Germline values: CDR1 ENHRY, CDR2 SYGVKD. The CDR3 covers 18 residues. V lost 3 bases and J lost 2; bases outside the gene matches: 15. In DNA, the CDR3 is TGTGCCATCAGTGATTACTCCGGACAGGCCTCCGTAAACTATGGCTACACCTTC. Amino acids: CAISDYSGQASVNYGYTF.